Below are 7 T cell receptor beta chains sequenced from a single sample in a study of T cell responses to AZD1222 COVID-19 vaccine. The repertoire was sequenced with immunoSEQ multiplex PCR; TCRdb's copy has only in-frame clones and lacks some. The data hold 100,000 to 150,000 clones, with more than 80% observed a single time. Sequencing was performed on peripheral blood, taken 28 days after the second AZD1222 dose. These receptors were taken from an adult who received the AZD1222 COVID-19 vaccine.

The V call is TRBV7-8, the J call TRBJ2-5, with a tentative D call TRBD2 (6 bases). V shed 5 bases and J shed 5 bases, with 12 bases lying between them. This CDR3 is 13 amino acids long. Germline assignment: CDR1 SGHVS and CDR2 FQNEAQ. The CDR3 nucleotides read TGTGCCAGCAGCAAAAGGCTAGCGGAGACCCAGTACTTC. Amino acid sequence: CASSKRLAETQYF. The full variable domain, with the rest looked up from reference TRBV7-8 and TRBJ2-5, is GAGVSQSPRYKVAKRGQDVALRCDPISGHVSLFWYQQALGQGPEFLTYFQNEAQLDKSGLPSDRFFAERPEGSVSTLKIQRTQQEDSAVYLCASSKRLAETQYFGPGTRLLVL.

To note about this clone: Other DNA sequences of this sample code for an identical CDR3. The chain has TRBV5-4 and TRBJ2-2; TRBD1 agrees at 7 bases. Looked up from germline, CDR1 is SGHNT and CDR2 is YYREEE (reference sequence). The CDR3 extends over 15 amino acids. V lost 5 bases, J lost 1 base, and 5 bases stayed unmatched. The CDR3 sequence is CASSSGTVNTGELFF. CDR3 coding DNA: TGTGCCAGCAGTTCCGGGACAGTGAACACCGGGGAGCTGTTTTTT.

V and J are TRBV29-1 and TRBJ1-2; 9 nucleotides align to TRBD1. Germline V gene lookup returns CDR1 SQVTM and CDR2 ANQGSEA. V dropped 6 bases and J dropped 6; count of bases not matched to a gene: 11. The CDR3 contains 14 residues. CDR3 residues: CSVAGTGFVDGYTF. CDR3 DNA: TGCAGCGTGGCCGGGACAGGGTTTGTCGATGGCTACACCTTC. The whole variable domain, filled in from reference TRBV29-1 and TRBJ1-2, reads SAVISQKPSRDICQRGTSLTIQCQVDSQVTMMFWYRQQPGQSLTLIATANQGSEATYESGFVIDKFPISRPNLTFSTLTVSNMSPEDSSIYLCSVAGTGFVDGYTFGSGTRLTVV.

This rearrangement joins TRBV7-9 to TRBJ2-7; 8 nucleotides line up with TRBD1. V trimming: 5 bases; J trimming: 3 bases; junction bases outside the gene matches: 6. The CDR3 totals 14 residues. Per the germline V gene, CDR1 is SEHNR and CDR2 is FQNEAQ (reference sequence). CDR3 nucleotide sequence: TGTGCCAGCAGCCTACAGGGGGGTGGCTACGAGCAGTACTTC. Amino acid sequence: CASSLQGGGYEQYF.

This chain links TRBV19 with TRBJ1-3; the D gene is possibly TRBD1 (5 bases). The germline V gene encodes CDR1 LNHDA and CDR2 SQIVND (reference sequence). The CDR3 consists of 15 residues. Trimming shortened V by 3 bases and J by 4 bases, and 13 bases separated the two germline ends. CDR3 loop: CASSIGQGGGNTIYF. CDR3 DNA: TGTGCCAGTAGTATCGGCCAGGGAGGAGGAAACACCATATATTTT.

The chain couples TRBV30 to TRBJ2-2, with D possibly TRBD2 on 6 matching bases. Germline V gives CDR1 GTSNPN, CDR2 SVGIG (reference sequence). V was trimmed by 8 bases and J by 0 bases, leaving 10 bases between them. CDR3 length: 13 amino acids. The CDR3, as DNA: TGTGCCGGAGGGACGGCGAACACCGGGGAGCTGTTTTTT. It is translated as CAGGTANTGELFF.

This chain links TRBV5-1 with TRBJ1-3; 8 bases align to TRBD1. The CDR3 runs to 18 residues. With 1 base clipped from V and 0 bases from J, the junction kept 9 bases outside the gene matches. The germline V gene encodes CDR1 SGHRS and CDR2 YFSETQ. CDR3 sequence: CASSLTYGTGVSGNTIYF. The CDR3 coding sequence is TGCGCCAGCAGCTTGACATACGGGACAGGTGTCTCTGGAAACACCATATATTTT.